This paragraph reports one T cell receptor (beta chain). There is no known antigen for this receptor. The data belong to a study of cytomegalovirus exposure and HLA in healthy donors (dated by TCRdb to between 2016 and 2019). Study-level background: According to an earlier analysis of 450 to 650 of the donors, some 180 million T cells yielded 117 million unique TCR beta sequences and about 300 Gb of sequence data. Because of strong linkage in the cohort, a handful of DR-DQ haplotypes were treated as single units for association and clustering. Genome-wide SNP genotypes for about 60% of the 666 donors were used in a later genetic analysis, which treated that subset as a discovery cohort. An early release that covered several hundred HLA-typed donors contained approximately 320 gigabases of sequencing data and 65 million to 100 million unique TCR sequences. Using immunosequencing, the study profiled T cell repertoires from some 670 subjects and related those repertoires to cytomegalovirus serostatus. Besides the first cohort of more than 650 subjects, a separate validation cohort made up of 95 to 150 different subjects was used. High-throughput TCR immunosequencing, statistical association of individual TCRs with disease status, and machine learning were combined to predict cytomegalovirus infection status. Every repertoire in the discovery cohort had been generated on one and the same sequencing platform. Typing coverage varied by locus: roughly 620-640 donors for A, B, C, DRB1 and DQB1; more than 500 for DQA1; over 600 for DPA1; 400 to 480 for DPB1. Among over 350 genotyped donors of the cohort, an average of about 240,000 unique TCR beta nucleotide sequences were sequenced per donor, roughly 18% of them non-productive. In a later analysis, previously published TCR beta repertoires from roughly 710 donors were re-analyzed and high-resolution HLA genotyping was added so that TCR occurrence patterns could be studied. Donor age, sex, ethnicity and CMV serostatus were compiled alongside the repertoire data. To decide whether each TCR beta V gene segment behaved as functional or pseudogenic, an earlier analysis of several hundred of the donors relied on high-throughput TCR beta sequencing. HLA typing covered class I and class II loci at four-digit resolution. Rather than drawing on any new phenotypic data, the later analysis identified candidate immune exposures from TCR beta sequences and the way those sequences occurred across donors. The genetic ancestry cluster associated with self-reported Caucasian donors included 81% of the 350 to 500 genotyped donors. The study was designed to test whether signatures of past pathogen exposure could be identified by cataloging public T cell receptors.

In total, around 600 healthy bone marrow donors made up the cohort. All cohort members were sampled while nominally healthy, although unrecorded immune exposures were likely present. The donor was CMV seronegative and belonged to the group of several hundred seronegative cohort members. A peripheral blood sample was provided by each donor, and peripheral blood mononuclear cells were used for TCR beta sequencing. Genomic DNA extraction from the blood cell samples was performed with the Qiagen DNeasy Blood Extraction Kit. Receptor libraries were prepared by the immunoSEQ multiplex PCR assay. For the multiplex PCR, a mixture combining 60 forward primers for TCR Vbeta segments and 13 reverse primers for TCR Jbeta segments was used. Amplification of the CDR3 region of rearranged TCR beta genes was performed with a multiplex PCR assay on genomic DNA. On the Illumina HiSeq System, the amplified TCR beta libraries were sequenced as 87-base-pair reads. The study's processing was this. Across the 600 to 700 repertoires, a later analysis counted approximately 75 million unique TCR beta chains, roughly 11 million of which were shared by at least two donors. Raw reads were error-corrected and collapsed into unique sequences by a nearest-neighbor algorithm in which closely related sequences were merged to remove PCR and sequencing errors. To assign V, D and J gene segments, CDR3 sequences were aligned to IMGT reference sequences. For a sequence to be retained, a match of at least six nucleotides to both a V gene segment and a J gene segment was required. A rearrangement counted as productive if the CDR3 had no stop codons and remained in frame with V and J, and every other rearrangement counted as non-productive. Following IMGT convention, CDR3 was defined as the stretch from the second conserved V-encoded cysteine to the conserved J-encoded phenylalanine. The earlier analysis of about 530 of the donors excluded any sequence lacking an unambiguous match to a single V gene segment. In an earlier analysis of approximately 610 of the donors, V segments were called functional above 56.7% productive rearrangements and were called segregating when the between-donor standard deviation exceeded 5%. A statistical classification framework was built for diagnosing cytomegalovirus status from the catalog of TCR beta chain sequences. A later analysis assigned V and J genes by comparing TCR nucleotide sequences with IMGT/GENE-DB human TR gene sequences. Using the TCRdist pipeline, a later analysis assigned CDR3 sequences along with most-parsimonious VDJ recombination scenarios. In a later analysis, each TCR beta chain was defined by its CDR3 amino acid sequence together with its V-gene family, and reads without a unique V-gene family were excluded. To address suspected cross-contamination and a sequencing artifact, a later analysis removed around 600 highly shared, low-generation-probability nucleotide sequences. A later analysis calculated a clonal expansion index for each public chain from normalized within-repertoire ranks of inferred template counts. Generation probabilities in a later analysis came from a VDJ recombination model fitted to out-of-frame rearrangements, and those results were checked against IGoR. Hypergeometric tests were used in a later analysis to score TCR-TCR, TCR-HLA and TCR-CMV co-occurrence, with a repertoire-size bias correction applied to the TCR pairs. False discovery rates were estimated in a later analysis by permuting HLA or CMV assignments 20 times. In a later analysis, co-occurring TCRs were grouped using DBSCAN, with TCRdist sequence similarity added in when clustering inside HLA-allele-positive subsets. Repertoires with fewer than 30,000 or more than 120,000 public chains were left out of co-occurrence clustering, as were about 5 repertoires with anomalous nucleotide sharing. In its TCRdb copy, this immuneACCESS table keeps in-frame sequences only and misses some clones. Where compared with another copy, unresolved V genes explain less than half of these, and the others have no known cause. V, J and clone size are those of that table, while D and trimming were read from the DNA. The sample table gives over 110,000 clones. The ten largest clones represent 0.8% to 1% of the sample.

The study at large found these results: In a later genetic analysis, fewer N-insertions in productive TCRs were reported among donors in an Asian-associated ancestry cluster than the roughly 700-donor mean. While some public TCRs were present in many individuals, most TCR sequences turned up only very rarely across donors. Broadly in line with IMGT annotations, most TCR beta V segments showed up in productive rearrangements about 87% or about 30% of the time in an earlier analysis of several hundred of the donors. The study gave a list of 150 to 200 TCR beta chains associated with cytomegalovirus. Presence/absence analyses assumed roughly uniform sequencing depth across donors, an assumption that may not hold. A further reported finding was that TCR beta sequences accurately predicted the HLA-A and HLA-B alleles for most subjects in the first cohort. According to a later analysis, parvovirus B19, influenza, CMV and Epstein-Barr virus appeared linked to several top co-occurrence clusters. Compared with equally common non-associated chains, HLA-associated TCR beta chains in a later analysis were more clonally expanded and had lower generation probabilities. A cluster of highly shared sequence variants was judged likely to be a technical artifact of the sequencing pipeline. Because HLA typing was missing for some donors at each locus, association tests included only the typed subset. Some IMGT-functional V segments, including TRBV6-2 and TRBV6-3, could not be told apart with the 87-base-pair reads, so those segments were excluded. At a false discovery rate of 0.05, a later analysis linked 16,000 or so TCR beta sequences to specific HLA alleles. Approximately 18 rarely observed V segments, including chromosome 9 orphons, were excluded from the earlier analysis of approximately 500 of the donors because counts were too low. Immune exposure information for the cohort was limited to CMV serostatus. Correlated functional status among segregating V segments might reflect linkage disequilibrium, but an unknown experimental factor could not be ruled out. An association between a missense DCLRE1C variant and V-gene and J-gene trimming of TCR beta chains was found in a later genetic analysis and replicated in an independent cohort. The authors suggested that the approach could potentially be generalized to other disease states and immunological phenotypes. Cytomegalovirus status was reported to be diagnosed by the classifier with high specificity and sensitivity in both the original and validation cohorts. The cohort was sequenced for TCR beta chains only, and without alpha or paired-chain data the features that could be detected were limited. When HLA alleles, especially DR and DQ, strongly co-occurred, TCR associations were difficult to assign to individual alleles. A later analysis found that most CMV-associated TCR beta chains appeared HLA-restricted, with HLA associations seemingly driven largely by CMV exposure. In a later analysis, TCR association rates were found to vary across HLA loci, with the most associated TCRs seen for DRB1 alleles and the fewest for HLA-C alleles. In vitro tests confirmed that three of the cytomegalovirus-associated TCR beta chains recognize cytomegalovirus antigens.

V is trimmed back by 2 bases and J by 6 bases, and the junction contains 4 bases that no gene match accounts for. From a lookup of the germline V gene (reference sequence), CDR1 and CDR2 are SGHNT and YYREEE. Taken from cysteine to phenylalanine, the CDR3 has 15 residues. Only the CDR3 region is kept as DNA, spanning 45 bases read in frame from base 1. This receptor was taken from a male donor in good health and CMV-seronegative. Sequenced input: PBMCs. This sequence uses TRBV5-4 and TRBJ2-1; TRBD2 matches 11 bases in the middle. CDR3 reads: CASSLAGTSGNEQFF. The DNA is as follows: TGTGCCAGCAGCTTAGCCGGGACTAGCGGCAATGAGCAGTTCTTC. Full variable domain (CDR3 extended with the reference TRBV5-4 and TRBJ2-1 proteins): ETGVTQSPTHLIKTRGQQVTLRCSSQSGHNTVSWYQQALGQGPQFIFQYYREEENGRGNFPPRFSGLQFPNYSSELNVNALELDDSALYLCASSLAGTSGNEQFFGPGTRLTVL.